A single sample gave rise to the 8 T cell receptor beta chains below, sequenced in a study of T-cell reconstitution after alpha-beta-depleted transplantation in children. Preparation of the TCRbeta library involved a method that used unique molecular identifiers. TCRdb redid the calling of the PCR reads with MiXCR, one entry per CDR3 protein. The data show hundreds of thousands of distinct CDR3 sequences, around a sixth seen once. The sequencing here drew on PBMCs from the stem cell graft donor, taken from the stem cell graft. Receptors were obtained from a human donor who donated a stem cell graft to a child with acute myeloid leukemia.

This clonotype occurred many times. The gene calls are TRBV5-1 and TRBJ2-7; D not resolved. V was cut by 2 bases and J by 3 bases, with 12 bases left in between. Per the germline V gene, CDR1 is SGHRS and CDR2 is YFSETQ. The CDR3 has 14 amino acids. The CDR3 protein is CASSFYEQNYEQYF. CDR3 sequence (DNA): TGCGCCAGCAGCTTTTATGAACAAAACTACGAGCAGTACTTC. Combining the CDR3 with reference TRBV5-1 and TRBJ2-7 gives the whole variable domain KAGVTQTPRYLIKTRGQQVTLSCSPISGHRSVSWYQQTPGQGLQFLFEYFSETQRNKGNFPGRFSGRQFSNSRSEMNVSTLELGDSALYLCASSFYEQNYEQYFGPGTRLTVT.

This chain links TRBV20-1 with TRBJ1-3; no firm D call. V lost 6 bases and J lost 0, with 15 bases in between. Germline values: CDR1 DFQATT, CDR2 SNEGSKA (reference sequence). The CDR3 has 15 amino acids. The CDR3 is CSATNGPNSGNTIYF. CDR3 coding DNA: TGCAGTGCAACAAACGGACCGAACTCTGGAAACACCATATATTTT.

A few counts support this clonotype. The rearrangement links TRBV6-5 to TRBJ2-4, with D maybe TRBD1 (5 bases). Germline CDR1 is MNHEY and CDR2 is SVGAGI. CDR3 size: 13 residues. The germline V and J ends were trimmed by 6 bases and 1 base, with 7 bases remaining between them. Here the CDR3 DNA reads TGTGCCAGCAGCCGACAGGCCAAAAACATTCAGTACTTC. This encodes CASSRQAKNIQYF.

V and J are TRBV15 and TRBJ2-5; D remains ambiguous. This CDR3 is built from 15 residues. Germline assignment: CDR1 LNHNV and CDR2 YYDKDF (reference sequence). The V and J ends lost 0 bases and 5 bases respectively, with 13 bases between them. Written as DNA, the CDR3 is TGTGCCACCAGCAGAGATTTGAGGTCCGGGGAGACCCAGTACTTC. Translation gives CATSRDLRSGETQYF.

This clonotype was seen many times. The gene calls are TRBV20-1 and TRBJ2-5; TRBD2 agrees at 8 bases. Unmatched junction bases numbered 8, after V lost 1 base and J lost 1 base. This CDR3 region has 16 residues. In germline, CDR1 is DFQATT, CDR2 SNEGSKA (reference sequence). The CDR3 reads CSARAPLLAGQETQYF. The CDR3 DNA sequence: TGCAGTGCTAGAGCCCCCTTGCTAGCGGGCCAAGAGACCCAGTACTTC.

The genes are TRBV9 and TRBJ1-5; 9 bases map to TRBD1. CDR3 length equals 15 residues. V trimming: 0 bases; J trimming: 7 bases; junction bases outside the gene matches: 5. Germline CDR1 reads SGDLS; CDR2 reads YYNGEE. CDR3 region: CASSVGDRVGQPQHF. For the CDR3, the DNA is TGTGCCAGCAGCGTAGGGGACAGGGTTGGCCAGCCCCAGCATTTT.

This clonotype was detected many times. The V and J genes are TRBV6-5 and TRBJ1-2, with D tentatively TRBD1 (5 bases). Germline V gives CDR1 MNHEY, CDR2 SVGAGI. V gave up 0 bases and J gave up 7 bases, with 12 bases separating them. The CDR3 has 14 amino acids. CDR3 nucleotide sequence: TGTGCCAGCAGTTACTCCTTCAGGGAGACTGGCTACACCTTC. It encodes CASSYSFRETGYTF.

This chain uses TRBV9 with TRBJ2-3, with 10 bases fitting TRBD2. The ends lost 5 bases at V and 0 bases at J; junction bases unmatched: 6. Germline loops: CDR1 SGDLS, CDR2 YYNGEE. The CDR3 runs to 16 residues. The CDR3 DNA sequence: TGTGCCAGCAGTCCCCAGCGGGGGGGAAGCACAGATACGCAGTATTTT. Translated: CASSPQRGGSTDTQYF.